The 30 T cell receptor beta chains listed next were all sequenced from one sample in a study of blood T cell repertoires in COVID-19. Here immunoSEQ multiplex PCR was the method, and the copy in TCRdb shows in-frame clones only, minus some. The sample lists a few hundred thousand clones, 86% occurring once. The sequenced material came from peripheral blood. Receptors originate from a man aged 80 or over with acute or convalescent COVID-19.

V is TRBV5-6 and J is TRBJ2-5, with D possibly matching TRBD1 (7 bases). The ends were cut back, 5 bases at V and 1 base at J, with 15 bases in the middle. Germline V gives CDR1 SGHDT, CDR2 YYEEEE. The CDR3 length is 15 residues. CDR3 coding DNA: TGTGCCAGCAGACTAGCCAGGGGGGCCCAAGAGACCCAGTACTTC. It codes for CASRLARGAQETQYF.

This clone appeared a few times. The chain recombines TRBV5-4 with TRBJ2-2; D is perhaps TRBD2 (6 bases). The CDR3 is 16 amino acids. V gave up 0 bases and J gave up 0 bases, with 9 bases separating them. Germline V CDR1 and CDR2: SGHNT, YYREEE (reference sequence). The CDR3: CASSLVGGANTGELFF. In DNA form, the CDR3 reads TGTGCCAGCAGCTTGGTAGGAGGGGCGAACACCGGGGAGCTGTTTTTT.

This chain uses TRBV27 with TRBJ2-7; perhaps TRBD2 as D (6 bases). The CDR3 is 16 amino acids. V dropped 2 bases and J dropped 3 bases, with 17 bases sitting between them. The V gene's germline CDR1 is MNHEY and CDR2 SMNVEV (reference sequence). The CDR3 loop is CASSLGGVGGYYEQYF. The CDR3 DNA reads TGTGCCAGCAGTTTAGGTGGGGTGGGGGGATACTACGAGCAGTACTTC.

This sequence joins TRBV5-5 and TRBJ2-7, with TRBD2 identical over 7 bases. CDR1 is SGHKS, CDR2 YYEKEE, per germline (reference sequence). This CDR3 is 16 amino acids long. J gave up 2 bases and V 0 bases, and 8 bases lay outside the gene matches. The CDR3: CASSLGGGLGTYEQYF. The CDR3 DNA reads TGTGCCAGCAGCTTGGGGGGAGGGTTAGGCACCTACGAGCAGTACTTC. Together with reference TRBV5-5 and TRBJ2-7, the CDR3 gives the full variable domain: DAGVTQSPTHLIKTRGQQVTLRCSPISGHKSVSWYQQVLGQGPQFIFQYYEKEERGRGNFPDRFSARQFPNYSSELNVNALLLGDSALYLCASSLGGGLGTYEQYFGPGTRLTVT.

The chain joins TRBV29-1 to TRBJ2-7, with D perhaps TRBD2 (5 bases). V gave up 1 base and J gave up 7 bases, with 23 bases separating them. CDR3 length: 16 residues. The germline gives CDR1 SQVTM, CDR2 ANQGSEA. CDR3 nucleotides: TGCAGCGTTGAAGGAGGGTTCCTCCGGGGTCGTGGAGAGCAGTACTTC. It translates to CSVEGGFLRGRGEQYF.

The CDR3 nucleotides read TGTGCCAGCAGCTTAGGCCAAGGGGGAACTAATGAAAAACTGTTTTTT. Amino acid sequence: CASSLGQGGTNEKLFF. The chain links TRBV7-9 to TRBJ1-4; tentatively, D is TRBD1 (6 bases). Germline CDR1 and CDR2: SEHNR and FQNEAQ (reference sequence). V lost 1 base and J lost 1, with 10 bases in between. The CDR3 spans 16 residues. Complete variable domain (other parts from reference TRBV7-9 and TRBJ1-4): DTGVSQNPRHKITKRGQNVTFRCDPISEHNRLYWYRQTLGQGPEFLTYFQNEAQLEKSRLLSDRFSAERPKGSFSTLEIQRTEQGDSAMYLCASSLGQGGTNEKLFFGSGTQLSVL.

This chain links TRBV6-5 with TRBJ2-2, with D maybe TRBD2 (5 bases). The CDR3 is made up of 14 amino acids. In germline, CDR1 is MNHEY, CDR2 SVGAGI. V was cut by 2 bases and J by 5 bases, with 9 bases left in between. As DNA, the CDR3 is TGTGCCAGCAGTTACGCGACGGGAACCGGGGAGCTGTTTTTT. Translation gives CASSYATGTGELFF.

The chain carries TRBV6-5 and TRBJ2-1, with 11 nucleotides matching TRBD2. The V segment lost 6 bases and the J segment 5 bases; nucleotides outside the gene matches: 6. Per germline, CDR1 MNHEY and CDR2 SVGAGI. The CDR3 loop spans 15 amino acids. Here the CDR3 DNA reads TGTGCCAGCAGCTCCGGGACTAGCGGTAACAATGAGCAGTTCTTC. Encoded protein: CASSSGTSGNNEQFF.

This clone was seen only once. The genes are TRBV5-1 and TRBJ1-5, with D hard to call. Trimming cost V 2 bases and J 4 bases, with 7 bases left between them. The CDR3 is 13 residues long. Germline lookup yields CDR1 SGHRS and CDR2 YFSETQ. The CDR3: CASSLEVNQPQHF. In DNA, the CDR3 is TGCGCCAGCAGCTTAGAGGTGAATCAGCCCCAGCATTTT.

The V and J genes are TRBV5-1 and TRBJ2-1, with 9 bases lining up with TRBD2. Looked up from germline, CDR1 is SGHRS and CDR2 is YFSETQ. V dropped 0 bases and J dropped 6; count of bases not matched to a gene: 10. This CDR3 spans 17 amino acids. The CDR3 loop reads CASSLGAGGPTSNEQFF. Written as DNA, the CDR3 is TGCGCCAGCAGCTTGGGTGCGGGGGGGCCGACAAGCAATGAGCAGTTCTTC.

CDR3 region: CASNRDRGPYGYTF. Written as DNA, the CDR3 is TGTGCCAGTAACCGGGACAGGGGGCCCTATGGCTACACCTTC. The chain combines TRBV19 with TRBJ1-2; 12 bases fit TRBD1. CDR3 length equals 14 residues. Germline V gene data show CDR1 as LNHDA and CDR2 as SQIVND (reference sequence). J was trimmed by 4 bases and V by 7 bases; bases with no gene match: 4.

A word on this clone: A much more abundant neighbour one base away suggests this may be a read error. The chain is built from TRBV28 and TRBJ1-1, with a possible D match to TRBD1 (5 bases). V was clipped by 5 bases and J by 12 bases, with 19 bases between them. This CDR3 region has 13 residues. The germline gives CDR1 MDHEN, CDR2 SYDVKM. The CDR3 loop is CASSPSTASETFF. The DNA of the CDR3 is TGTGCCAGCAGTCCCTCGACAGCCTCAGAAACTTTCTTT.

J is TRBJ2-1 and V is TRBV27; D is possibly TRBD1 (5 bases). Germline-derived CDR1 and CDR2 are MNHEY and SMNVEV (reference sequence). The CDR3 sequence is 17 residues long. V was clipped by 6 bases and J by 9 bases, with 27 bases between them. CDR3 in amino acids: CASRLVDGASPRSEQFF. The CDR3 nucleotides are TGTGCCAGCAGGCTGGTCGATGGGGCGAGCCCCCGGTCTGAGCAGTTCTTC.

The chain carries TRBV3-1 (or the pseudogene TRBV3-2) and TRBJ2-1; TRBD2 agrees at 7 bases. The CDR3 is 15 amino acids. V lost 2 bases to trimming and J lost 1 base; unmatched junction nucleotides: 2. CDR1 and CDR2 from the germline V gene are LGHDT and YNNKEL (reference sequence). The DNA for the CDR3 is TGTGCCAGCAGCCAACTAGCGGTTTCCTACAATGAGCAGTTCTTC. This encodes CASSQLAVSYNEQFF.

The chain couples TRBV5-4 to TRBJ2-1; 7 positions match TRBD2. V trimming: 3 bases; J trimming: 4 bases; junction bases outside the gene matches: 10. Germline lookup yields CDR1 SGHNT and CDR2 YYREEE (reference sequence). This CDR3 region has 16 residues. The DNA for the CDR3 is TGTGCCAGCAGCTCCGCCGGGGGGTCGGGATACAATGAGCAGTTCTTC. Translating it yields CASSSAGGSGYNEQFF.

This clone was observed a handful of times. J is TRBJ2-7 and V is TRBV7-8; TRBD1 might be the D (6 bases). V lost 8 bases, J lost 7 bases, and 18 bases lay in between. Germline values: CDR1 SGHVS, CDR2 FQNEAQ. The length of the CDR3 is 13 residues. CDR3 DNA sequence: TGTGCCAGCCAGAGGACAGCCCCAGGGGAGCAGTACTTC. Protein product: CASQRTAPGEQYF.

The chain employs TRBV10-1 and TRBJ2-1, with a tentative D call TRBD2 (6 bases). Germline V lookup: CDR1 WNHNN, CDR2 SYGVQD (reference sequence). Trimming stripped 1 base from V and 8 bases from J, with 12 bases between. The CDR3 sequence is 14 residues long. CDR3 loop: CASSELTRVDEQFF. The CDR3 region has the DNA TGCGCCAGCAGTGAGTTGACTAGGGTCGATGAGCAGTTCTTC.

This clone appeared once. The rearrangement uses TRBV5-1 and TRBJ2-3; 11 bases match TRBD2. This CDR3 is 14 amino acids long. CDR1 and CDR2 (germline): SGHRS, YFSETQ. V shed 4 bases, J shed 4 bases, and the junction held 2 bases outside the gene matches. The CDR3 nucleotides are TGCGCCAGCAGCGGGACTAGCGGCGCAGATACGCAGTATTTT. Translation gives CASSGTSGADTQYF.

V and J are TRBV28 and TRBJ1-5, with 10 bases fitting TRBD1. The V segment lost 5 bases and the J segment 5 bases; nucleotides outside the gene matches: 6. Germline lookup yields CDR1 MDHEN and CDR2 SYDVKM. This CDR3 region has 15 residues. The CDR3 spells CASSRDRGSYQPQHF. CDR3 sequence (DNA): TGTGCCAGCAGTCGGGACAGGGGCAGTTATCAGCCCCAGCATTTT. Full variable domain (remainder filled in from reference TRBV28 and TRBJ1-5): DVKVTQSSRYLVKRTGEKVFLECVQDMDHENMFWYRQDPGLGLRLIYFSYDVKMKEKGDIPEGYSVSREKKERFSLILESASTNQTSMYLCASSRDRGSYQPQHFGDGTRLSIL.

The rearrangement uses TRBV4-1 and TRBJ2-5, with 16 positions matching TRBD2. Germline V gene lookup returns CDR1 MGHRA and CDR2 YSYEKL. This CDR3 comprises 19 residues. V lost 5 bases to trimming and J lost 5 bases; unmatched junction nucleotides: 14. In nucleotides, the CDR3 is TGCGCCAGCAGCTCACCGGGACTAGCGGGAGGGCCGAATAAGGAGACCCAGTACTTC. Its translation: CASSSPGLAGGPNKETQYF.

The sample holds many counts of this clone. This chain connects TRBV2 to TRBJ1-2; D ambiguous. The CDR3 contains 11 residues. Trimming stripped 3 bases from V and 5 bases from J, with 4 bases between. Germline loops: CDR1 SNHLY, CDR2 FYNNEI. The chain's CDR3 is CASSEAYGYTF. Written as DNA, the CDR3 is TGTGCCAGCAGTGAGGCTTATGGCTACACCTTC.

This chain connects TRBV28 to TRBJ1-2; 8 bases are shared with TRBD1. The CDR3 totals 15 residues. Per the germline V gene, CDR1 is MDHEN and CDR2 is SYDVKM. The junction had 14 bases not matched to a gene; V was cut back by 10 bases and J by 4 bases. The DNA of the CDR3 is TGTGCCACCCCAGCACCCACTACAGGGGGCTATGGCTACACCTTC. This gives the protein CATPAPTTGGYGYTF.

The V and J genes are TRBV10-3 and TRBJ1-4, with 9 bases aligning to TRBD1. The CDR3 has 15 residues. V lost 7 bases, J lost 7 bases, and 10 bases stayed unmatched. CDR1 ENHRY and CDR2 SYGVKD come from the germline V gene. DNA for the CDR3: TGTGCCATCAAATCCACAGGGGGCGGGATTGAAAAACTGTTTTTT. As protein: CAIKSTGGGIEKLFF.

The chain has TRBV7-3 and TRBJ2-2; 13 bases are a match to TRBD2. V shed 5 bases, J shed 5 bases, and the junction held 14 bases outside the gene matches. The CDR3 length is 19 residues. Germline CDR1 SGHTA, CDR2 FQGTGA. CDR3 region: CASSPSLGLAGFRTGELFF. The CDR3 coding sequence is TGTGCCAGCAGCCCTTCTCTGGGACTAGCGGGGTTTCGGACCGGGGAGCTGTTTTTT.

CDR3 sequence (DNA): TGTGCCAGCAGCCCCTGGGGGCAGAGCCAAGAGACCCAGTACTTC. Its translation: CASSPWGQSQETQYF. This rearrangement joins TRBV7-9 to TRBJ2-5; possible D gene TRBD1, 6 bases. The CDR3 is made up of 15 amino acids. Germline lookup yields CDR1 SEHNR and CDR2 FQNEAQ (reference sequence). Trimming pared 5 bases from V and 1 base from J, leaving 14 bases between.

The rearrangement uses TRBV24-1 and TRBJ2-2; the D gene is possibly TRBD1 (5 bases). Trimming shortened V by 5 bases and J by 6 bases, and 9 bases separated the two germline ends. The CDR3 contains 13 residues. CDR1 KGHDR and CDR2 SFDVKD come from the germline V gene. CDR3 coding DNA: TGTGCCACCAGTGCCCAGGGTCCCGGGGAGCTGTTTTTT. This gives the protein CATSAQGPGELFF.

As regards this clone: Compared with germline, one end of the junction differs, possibly owing to a read error. V gene TRBV6-5 combines with J gene TRBJ1-2; 8 bases fit TRBD1. CDR3 length: 13 residues. Germline CDR1 is MNHEY and CDR2 is SVGAGI. In DNA form, the CDR3 reads TGTGCCTGCAGAAGCGACAGGGGTCGGGGCTACACCTTC. It translates to CACRSDRGRGYTF.

This clone turned up a few times. The rearrangement links TRBV7-2 to TRBJ1-5; the D gene is possibly TRBD1 (6 bases). This CDR3 has 16 amino acids. The ends were cut back, 2 bases at V and 7 bases at J, with 18 bases in the middle. Germline V lookup: CDR1 SGHTA, CDR2 FQGNSA. The chain's CDR3 is CASSLLQGVIGQPQHF. The CDR3 DNA is TGTGCCAGCAGCTTACTACAGGGCGTAATTGGACAGCCCCAGCATTTT.

The chain carries TRBV6-2 or TRBV6-3 and TRBJ1-5, with TRBD1 matching 8 bases. There are 16 residues in the CDR3. J lost 2 bases, V lost 0 bases, and 3 bases had no gene match. Per the germline V gene, CDR1 is MNHEY and CDR2 is SVGEGT. The CDR3 loop is CASSYSKTGGNQPQHF. The CDR3 DNA reads as TGTGCCAGCAGTTACTCGAAGACAGGGGGCAATCAGCCCCAGCATTTT.

V is TRBV27 and J is TRBJ2-3; TRBD1 is a possible D gene (6 bases). Germline V CDR1 and CDR2: MNHEY, SMNVEV (reference sequence). Trimming pared 8 bases from V and 0 bases from J, leaving 18 bases between. The CDR3 covers 16 residues. This CDR3 reads CASLTKQGSSTDTQYF. The CDR3 nucleotides read TGTGCCAGCCTCACGAAACAGGGTTCTAGCACAGATACGCAGTATTTT.